The rows below give T cell receptor beta chains drawn from one sample of a study of CD8+ T cells in alopecia areata. TCRdb keeps only in-frame clones here, not all; method: immunoSEQ multiplex PCR. The table lists 120,000 or so clones, roughly 50% of them singletons. Sequenced sample: NKG2D-low CD8+ T cells sorted from blood. Receptors were obtained from a human donor with alopecia areata. Both conserved end residues are part of each CDR3. The D gene is left open where the match is weak.

v_call: TRBV30; d_call: -; cdr3_aa: CAWMPPNTGELFF
v_call: TRBV4-1; d_call: -; cdr3_aa: CASSQDLLTQYF
v_call: TRBV29-1; d_call: -; cdr3_aa: CSVRNANTGELFF
v_call: TRBV28; d_call: TRBD1; cdr3_aa: CASSLQGGNQPQHF
v_call: TRBV27; d_call: -; cdr3_aa: CASIGNNYNEQFF
v_call: TRBV29-1; d_call: TRBD1; cdr3_aa: CSLDGTGNGYTF
v_call: TRBV30; d_call: -; cdr3_aa: CAWEGADTQYF
v_call: TRBV29-1; d_call: TRBD2; cdr3_aa: CSVLAGVMVGDEQFF
v_call: TRBV4-2; d_call: TRBD1; cdr3_aa: CASSLGQGNTEAFF
v_call: TRBV29-1; d_call: -; cdr3_aa: CSVEPRELQETQYF
v_call: TRBV7-9; d_call: -; cdr3_aa: CASSVSTSYEQYF
v_call: TRBV5-6; d_call: -; cdr3_aa: CASSFAGWTEAFF
v_call: TRBV5-5; d_call: TRBD1; cdr3_aa: CASSSDRAQETQYF
v_call: TRBV2; d_call: TRBD2; cdr3_aa: CASSVTSHETQYF
v_call: TRBV6-5; d_call: TRBD2; cdr3_aa: CASRGTSGYNEQFF
v_call: TRBV23-1; d_call: TRBD1; cdr3_aa: CASSQPDEMRTGENIQYF
v_call: TRBV7-9; d_call: -; cdr3_aa: CASSLGAEIETQYF
v_call: TRBV2; d_call: -; cdr3_aa: CASSESKNGAYEQYF
v_call: TRBV5-4; d_call: -; cdr3_aa: CASSYDASSTDTQYF
v_call: TRBV5-6; d_call: -; cdr3_aa: CASSLLGTIRETQYF
v_call: TRBV28; d_call: TRBD2; cdr3_aa: CASSPSGRGYNEQFF
v_call: TRBV5-6; d_call: -; cdr3_aa: CASSYRDEQYF
v_call: TRBV28; d_call: -; cdr3_aa: CASSFREATGELFF
v_call: TRBV29-1; d_call: -; cdr3_aa: CSAYPLGNTEAFF
v_call: TRBV29-1; d_call: -; cdr3_aa: CSVEGSGSTHEQFF
v_call: TRBV29-1; d_call: -; cdr3_aa: CSVEPTWGQSEETQYF
v_call: TRBV9; d_call: TRBD2; cdr3_aa: CASSGTSGQETQYF
v_call: TRBV29-1; d_call: -; cdr3_aa: CSVGYGYTF